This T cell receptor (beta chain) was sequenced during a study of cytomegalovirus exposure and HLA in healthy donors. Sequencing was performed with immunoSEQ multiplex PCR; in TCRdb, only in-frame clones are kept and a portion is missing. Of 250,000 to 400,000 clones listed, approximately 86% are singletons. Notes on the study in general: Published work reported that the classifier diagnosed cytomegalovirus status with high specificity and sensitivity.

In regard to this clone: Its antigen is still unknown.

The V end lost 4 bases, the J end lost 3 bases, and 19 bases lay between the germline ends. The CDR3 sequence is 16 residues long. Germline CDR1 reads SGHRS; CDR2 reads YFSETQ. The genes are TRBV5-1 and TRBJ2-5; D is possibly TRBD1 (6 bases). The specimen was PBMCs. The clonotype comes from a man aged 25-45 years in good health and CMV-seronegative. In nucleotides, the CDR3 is TGCGCCAGCAGCGCCCTGAGAACAGGGTTTAAAGAGACCCAGTACTTC. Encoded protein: CASSALRTGFKETQYF.